The 23 T cell receptor beta chains below all came from one sample that was sequenced in a study of spatial heterogeneity in lung cancer (dated by TCRdb to about 2019). Reading the label with the study, this specimen's time point is: sample taken at primary tumor resection. The method was 5' RACE. The run used a NextSeq 500. TCRdb trimmed public reads at Q25 via fastp, called clones via MiXCR and kept in-frame beta chains. Each record represents a unique CDR3 protein, reported with the most common genes and DNA among its rows. Recorded for this sample are roughly 10,000 distinct CDR3 sequences; 7.9% of them occurred a single time. The top ten clonotypes cover around a fifth of the sample. These TCRs are of unknown antigen specificity. Points the paper makes about the study in general: The number of expanded intratumoral alpha and beta TCRs correlated with the tumor nonsynonymous mutation count.

The sample in question was lung tumor tissue, obtained at surgery. Receptors originate from a female donor with early-stage non-small cell lung cancer.

This clonotype was detected ten times or more. The CDR3 protein is CASRPTDKPEAFF. For the CDR3, the DNA is TGTGCCAGCAGGCCGACGGACAAGCCTGAAGCTTTCTTT. The chain combines TRBV28 with TRBJ1-1, with TRBD1 as a possible D gene (5 bases). This CDR3 is 13 amino acids long. The ends were cut back, 6 bases at V and 6 bases at J, with 14 bases in the middle. Germline CDR1 MDHEN, CDR2 SYDVKM.

The table lists this clonotype with many counts. The rearrangement joins TRBV20-1 to TRBJ2-7; the match to TRBD2 covers 8 bases. CDR1 is DFQATT, CDR2 SNEGSKA, per germline (reference sequence). With 6 bases clipped from V and 3 bases from J, the junction kept 4 bases outside the gene matches. The CDR3 runs 12 residues. The chain's CDR3 is CSAPGGNYEQYF. The CDR3 nucleotides are TGCAGTGCCCCGGGGGGGAACTACGAGCAGTACTTC.

This clonotype was seen many times. This sequence joins TRBV7-7 and TRBJ2-2; D ambiguous. The CDR3 covers 13 residues. Trimming took 5 bases from V and 7 from J, leaving 11 bases between them. Per germline, CDR1 SSHAT and CDR2 FNYEAQ (reference sequence). CDR3 sequence (DNA): TGTGCCAGCAGCCCCTTAAGAGGCGGGGAGCTGTTTTTT. This encodes CASSPLRGGELFF. The complete variable domain, with remaining parts taken from reference TRBV7-7 and TRBJ2-2, reads GAGVSQSPRYKVTKRGQDVTLRCDPISSHATLYWYQQALGQGPEFLTYFNYEAQPDKSGLPSDRFSAERPEGSISTLTIQRTEQRDSAMYRCASSPLRGGELFFGEGSRLTVL.

In this sample, this clonotype turned up many times. This chain uses TRBV12-3 or TRBV12-4 with TRBJ2-7, with 8 nucleotides matching TRBD1. Losses at the gene ends were 6 bases for V and 0 bases for J; bases not matched to a gene: 1. This CDR3 has 13 amino acids. The CDR3 DNA reads TGTGCCAGCAGCGGACAGGGCTCCTACGAGCAGTACTTC. It encodes CASSGQGSYEQYF.

This clonotype counts as large. The chain combines TRBV2 with TRBJ2-1; a weak D match, TRBD1 (5 bases). Trimming removed 5 bases at V and 7 bases at J, with 12 bases between. The CDR3 is 13 residues long. Germline V gene data show CDR1 as SNHLY and CDR2 as FYNNEI. This chain's CDR3 is CASSLQGMNEQFF. CDR3 nucleotides: TGTGCCAGCAGTCTGCAGGGTATGAATGAGCAGTTCTTC.

The sample holds many counts of this clonotype. The rearrangement links TRBV7-2 to TRBJ2-5; 12 nucleotides align to TRBD1. The CDR3 has 15 amino acids. V lost 5 bases and J lost 6; bases outside the gene matches: 7. Germline CDR1 is SGHTA and CDR2 is FQGNSA. CDR3 coding DNA: TGTGCCAGCAGCATCGGGACAGGGGGCGCCCAGACCCAGTACTTC. Protein product: CASSIGTGGAQTQYF.

This clonotype showed up many times. The chain is built from TRBV5-1 and TRBJ1-1, with D possibly TRBD1 on 6 matching bases. The CDR3 length is 15 residues. V was cut by 2 bases and J by 2 bases, with 13 bases left in between. The germline gives CDR1 SGHRS, CDR2 YFSETQ. The CDR3 protein is CASSLGGARNTEAFF. The CDR3 bases are TGCGCCAGCAGCTTAGGGGGGGCCCGAAACACTGAAGCTTTCTTT.

This clonotype was recorded many times. The chain uses TRBV9 and TRBJ2-5; tentative D call: TRBD2 (7 bases). CDR1 and CDR2 from the germline V gene are SGDLS and YYNGEE. The CDR3 extends over 16 amino acids. V was cut by 0 bases and J by 1 base, with 13 bases left in between. The CDR3 region is CASSVGRGAFQETQYF. The CDR3 DNA is TGTGCCAGCAGCGTAGGTCGGGGGGCCTTCCAAGAGACCCAGTACTTC.

This clonotype has ten or more counts. This CDR3 reads CATSTGQRSSNQPQHF. Here the CDR3 DNA reads TGTGCCACCTCGACAGGGCAACGTTCAAGCAATCAGCCCCAGCATTTT. This chain connects TRBV28 to TRBJ1-5; TRBD1 agrees at 7 bases. CDR1 is MDHEN and CDR2 is SYDVKM in the germline V gene. This CDR3 contains 16 residues. V was pared by 10 bases and J by 1 base, with 13 bases of the junction left unmatched.

Ten or more counts support this clonotype. CDR3 bases: TGTGCCAGTACTAAGGCCAGCTATGGCTACACCTTC. Its translation: CASTKASYGYTF. This rearrangement joins TRBV12-3 or TRBV12-4 to TRBJ1-2; D not resolved. CDR3 length: 12 residues. Trimming pared 9 bases from V and 4 bases from J, leaving 12 bases between.

This clonotype was counted at least ten times. V gene TRBV12-3 or TRBV12-4 combines with J gene TRBJ2-5, with 10 bases identical to TRBD1. V lost 7 bases to trimming and J lost 5 bases; unmatched junction nucleotides: 7. The CDR3 totals 14 residues. The CDR3 reads CASNRQGAGETQYF. For the CDR3, the DNA is TGTGCCAGCAACCGACAGGGGGCGGGGGAGACCCAGTACTTC.

The rearrangement uses TRBV20-1 and TRBJ2-5; 8 positions match TRBD1. CDR3 length equals 15 residues. V shed 6 bases, J shed 5 bases, and the junction held 14 bases outside the gene matches. CDR1 is DFQATT and CDR2 is SNEGSKA in the germline V gene (reference sequence). The CDR3 here is CSATGTGTGLETQYF. As DNA, the CDR3 is TGCAGTGCGACCGGGACAGGTACCGGGTTGGAGACCCAGTACTTC.

The table lists this clonotype with many counts. The chain is built from TRBV5-1 and TRBJ1-1; D is possibly TRBD1 (5 bases). Trimming stripped 0 bases from V and 6 bases from J, with 15 bases between. Germline V CDR1 and CDR2: SGHRS, YFSETQ. The CDR3 totals 15 residues. As DNA, the CDR3 is TGCGCCAGCAGCTTGGCCATTGGGGCGGATGCTGAAGCTTTCTTT. It encodes CASSLAIGADAEAFF.

This clonotype was seen at least ten times. The chain carries TRBV29-1 and TRBJ2-3, with D perhaps matching TRBD1 or TRBD2 (5 bases each). Germline-derived CDR1 and CDR2 are SQVTM and ANQGSEA. The CDR3 extends over 15 amino acids. V lost 2 bases to trimming and J lost 2 bases, with 14 bases between them. The CDR3, as DNA: TGCAGCGTTGAATGGCAGGGAGTGTCCACAGATACGCAGTATTTT. This gives the protein CSVEWQGVSTDTQYF.

This clonotype was seen many times. The chain recombines TRBV5-6 with TRBJ2-3; 8 bases match TRBD2. This CDR3 has 15 residues. V was pared by 0 bases and J by 4 bases, with 4 bases of the junction left unmatched. Germline lookup yields CDR1 SGHDT and CDR2 YYEEEE. The CDR3 DNA sequence: TGTGCCAGCAGCTTGGCGGGGGGGGCTGCAGATACGCAGTATTTT. This codes for CASSLAGGAADTQYF.

This clonotype is labeled as medium-sized (0.01 to 0.1%). The chain couples TRBV7-2 to TRBJ1-1; 7 nucleotides match TRBD1. With V trimmed by 5 bases and J by 11 bases, 14 bases remained unmatched. The CDR3 loop spans 14 amino acids. Germline CDR1 and CDR2: SGHTA and FQGNSA. The CDR3 DNA is TGTGCCAGCAGCACGGACAGGCCCCTACTGGATGCTTTCTTT. It encodes CASSTDRPLLDAFF.

In this sample, this clonotype turned up many times. V gene TRBV6-1 combines with J gene TRBJ2-1; 13 bases agree with TRBD2. J was trimmed by 8 bases and V by 4 bases; bases with no gene match: 8. Germline V gene lookup returns CDR1 MNHNS and CDR2 SASEGT. The CDR3 runs to 16 residues. The CDR3 DNA follows: TGTGCCAGCAGTGTAAGACTAGCGGGGGGACTCGATGAGCAGTTCTTC. Residues: CASSVRLAGGLDEQFF.

This clonotype was picked up many times. The chain combines TRBV13 with TRBJ2-7, with D perhaps TRBD1 (8 bases). The CDR3 is 15 amino acids. V was clipped by 4 bases and J by 2 bases, with 15 bases between them. CDR1 is PRHDT and CDR2 is FYEKMQ in the germline V gene (reference sequence). The DNA for the CDR3 is TGTGCCAGCAGCTCGAACAGGGGGGGCACCTACGAGCAGTACTTC. This codes for CASSSNRGGTYEQYF. The variable domain in full, completed from reference TRBV13 and TRBJ2-7, reads AAGVIQSPRHLIKEKRETATLKCYPIPRHDTVYWYQQGPGQDPQFLISFYEKMQSDKGSIPDRFSAQQFSDYHSELNMSSLELGDSALYFCASSSNRGGTYEQYFGPGTRLTVT.

V and J are TRBV9 and TRBJ2-7; D may be TRBD2 (6 bases). In germline, CDR1 is SGDLS, CDR2 YYNGEE. Trimming removed 3 bases from V and 0 bases from J, with 10 bases in between. CDR3 length: 14 amino acids. CDR3 in DNA: TGTGCCAGCAGCGCCGCCGGGAGCTCCTACGAGCAGTACTTC. Translated, it gives CASSAAGSSYEQYF.

By frequency in the sample, this clonotype is medium-sized (0.01 to 0.1%). The chain combines TRBV14 with TRBJ1-1; D unclear. The V end was cut by 4 bases, the J end by 3 bases, with 9 bases between. The CDR3 consists of 13 residues. The germline CDR1 and CDR2 sequences are SGHDN and FVKESK. CDR3 coding DNA: TGTGCCAGCAGCCCTCAGACTTACACTGAAGCTTTCTTT. The encoded protein is CASSPQTYTEAFF.

This clonotype has at least ten counts. At one end the junction does not follow the germline gene, possibly because of a read error. The chain carries TRBV12-3 or TRBV12-4 and TRBJ2-3; 10 bases match TRBD2. The CDR3 runs 14 residues. The CDR3 region is CASSIAGGGDTQYF. Here the CDR3 DNA reads TGTGCCAGCAGTATAGCGGGGGGCGGAGATACGCAGTATTTT.

This clonotype was counted ten times or more. This chain connects TRBV12-3 or TRBV12-4 to TRBJ1-4; tentatively, D is TRBD1 (6 bases). Trimming pared 7 bases from V and 3 bases from J, leaving 15 bases between. The CDR3 is 15 amino acids. CDR3 sequence: CASNVLQGPNEKLFF. Written as DNA, the CDR3 is TGTGCCAGCAACGTGCTACAGGGCCCTAATGAAAAACTGTTTTTT.

This clonotype was recorded many times. The CDR3 DNA follows: TGTGCCAGCAGCTTAGAGGCCTACGAGCAGTACTTC. It specifies CASSLEAYEQYF. This sequence joins TRBV7-2 and TRBJ2-7; D is ambiguous. CDR1 and CDR2 from the germline V gene are SGHTA and FQGNSA. The V end lost 1 base, the J end lost 2 bases, and 3 bases lay between the germline ends. The CDR3 length is 12 residues.